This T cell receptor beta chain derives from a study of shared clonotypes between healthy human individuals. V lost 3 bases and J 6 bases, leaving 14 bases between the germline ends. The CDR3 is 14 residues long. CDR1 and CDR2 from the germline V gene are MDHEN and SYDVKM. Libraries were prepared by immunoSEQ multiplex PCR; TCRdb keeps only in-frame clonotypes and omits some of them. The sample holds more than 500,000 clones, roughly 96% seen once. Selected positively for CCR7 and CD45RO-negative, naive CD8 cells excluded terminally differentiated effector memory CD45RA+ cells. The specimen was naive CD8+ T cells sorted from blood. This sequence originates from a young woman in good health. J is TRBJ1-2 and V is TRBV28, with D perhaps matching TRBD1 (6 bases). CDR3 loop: CASSFEGGFNGYTF. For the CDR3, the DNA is TGTGCCAGCAGTTTCGAGGGGGGTTTTAATGGCTACACCTTC.